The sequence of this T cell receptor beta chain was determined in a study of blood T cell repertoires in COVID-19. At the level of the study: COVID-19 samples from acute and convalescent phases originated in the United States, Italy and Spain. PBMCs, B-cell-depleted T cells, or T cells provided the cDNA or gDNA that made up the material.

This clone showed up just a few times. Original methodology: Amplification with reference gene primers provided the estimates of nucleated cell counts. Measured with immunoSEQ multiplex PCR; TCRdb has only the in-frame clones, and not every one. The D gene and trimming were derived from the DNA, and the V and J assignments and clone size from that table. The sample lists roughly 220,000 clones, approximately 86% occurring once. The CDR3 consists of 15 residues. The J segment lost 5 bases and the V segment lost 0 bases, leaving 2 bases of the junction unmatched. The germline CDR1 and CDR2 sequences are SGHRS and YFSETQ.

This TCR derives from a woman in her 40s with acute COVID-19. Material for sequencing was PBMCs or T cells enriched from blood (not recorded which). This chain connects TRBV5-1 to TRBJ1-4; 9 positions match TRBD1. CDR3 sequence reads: CASSLAGQGNEKLFF. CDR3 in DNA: TGCGCCAGCAGCTTGGCGGGACAGGGAAATGAAAAACTGTTTTTT.